The entry that follows covers one T cell receptor (beta chain) sequence. TCRdb reprocessed the 5' RACE reads and reports one entry per CDR3 protein, with no DNA. Its listing shows some 99,000 distinct CDR3 sequences. These data are taken from a study of monozygotic twins with inflammatory bowel disease. Sequencing was performed on blood. The sequence was obtained from a human donor with ulcerative colitis or Crohn's disease, or a healthy co-twin of an affected twin (not recorded which).

CDR3 residues: CASSPRREEGYGYTF. The V and J genes are TRBV27 and TRBJ1-2; TCRdb outputs TRBD1, but without DNA this stays unchecked. Germline CDR1 is MNHEY and CDR2 is SMNVEV (reference sequence). The CDR3 totals 15 residues.